This T cell receptor beta chain was captured by sequencing in a study of radiation and T cells in renal cell carcinoma. Sample time point: blood 2 weeks post-SBRT. Treatment indicated: 15 Gy SBRT to primary tumor, nephrectomy 4 weeks later. Whole-study results and caveats: From baseline, blood top tumor clonotypes peaked at 2 weeks post-radiation.

This clone was counted only a few times. Its antigen is unidentified. Method: immunoSEQ multiplex PCR; TCRdb's copy keeps in-frame clones and lacks some. This table has 95,000 to 150,000 clones, around 80% appearing once. The CDR3 is 16 residues long. Trimming took 4 bases from V and 1 from J; bases not matched to a gene: 5. Germline V gene lookup returns CDR1 LNHDA and CDR2 SQIVND (reference sequence). The TCR was taken from a man aged 50 or older with renal cell carcinoma. The chain is built from TRBV19 and TRBJ1-5; TRBD1 agrees at 9 bases. The specimen comprised blood, sampled from a patient whose treatment included radiotherapy and nephrectomy. The CDR3 is CASSSDRGLSNQPQHF. In DNA, the CDR3 is TGTGCCAGTAGTAGCGACAGGGGGTTAAGCAATCAGCCCCAGCATTTT.